The 16 T cell receptor beta chains below were found in one sample sequenced in a study of OX40 agonist ivuxolimab in advanced cancers. Assay: immunoSEQ multiplex PCR; the TCRdb copy retains only in-frame clones and omits some. The data show some 18,000 clones, around 82% seen once. This sample comprised CD4+ or CD8+ T cells sorted from blood, obtained in a trial of the OX40 agonist ivuxolimab. The source is an adult with an advanced solid tumor such as melanoma, head and neck, liver or kidney cancer.

In DNA, the CDR3 is TGCGCCAGCAGCCAAGATCACCCAGGGGGGGGAACCGGGGAGCTGTTTTTT. Translation gives CASSQDHPGGGTGELFF. The chain joins TRBV4-1 to TRBJ2-2; D is possibly TRBD1 or TRBD2 (7 bases each). CDR1 and CDR2 (germline): MGHRA, YSYEKL. The CDR3 contains 17 residues. The V end lost 0 bases, the J end lost 5 bases, and 16 bases lay between the germline ends.

The V and J genes are TRBV14 and TRBJ1-2, with unresolved D. With 4 bases removed from V and 1 base from J, the gap between germline ends came to 4 bases. The CDR3 has 12 amino acids. Germline CDR1 and CDR2: SGHDN and FVKESK. CDR3 residues: CASSPNNYGYTF. CDR3 DNA sequence: TGTGCCAGCAGCCCAAATAACTATGGCTACACCTTC.

Only one count was recorded for this clone. This rearrangement joins TRBV7-9 to TRBJ1-1; no clear D gene. Trimming took off 4 bases at V and 6 bases at J, with 9 bases between the two ends. CDR1 and CDR2 (germline): SEHNR, FQNEAQ (reference sequence). This CDR3 spans 12 amino acids. CDR3 in amino acids: CASSSFGSEAFF. Here the CDR3 DNA reads TGTGCCAGCAGCTCTTTTGGGTCTGAAGCTTTCTTT.

The J gene is TRBJ2-5, the V gene TRBV6-1, with D possibly matching TRBD1 (5 bases). Germline lookup yields CDR1 MNHNS and CDR2 SASEGT. With 2 bases removed from V and 2 bases from J, the gap between germline ends came to 15 bases. The CDR3 length is 16 residues. CDR3: CASSELAGIGQETQYF. The CDR3 bases are TGTGCCAGCAGTGAATTGGCAGGGATAGGGCAAGAGACCCAGTACTTC.

The chain joins TRBV6-1 to TRBJ2-2; the match to TRBD1 covers 7 bases. The V gene's germline CDR1 is MNHNS and CDR2 SASEGT. The CDR3 is 15 amino acids. The V and J ends lost 7 bases and 5 bases, in that order; junction bases with no gene match: 10. The CDR3 DNA is TGTGCCAGCACGTGGCAGGGGGTTTCGACCGGGGAGCTGTTTTTT. Protein product: CASTWQGVSTGELFF.

This clone was picked up one time. V is TRBV30 and J is TRBJ1-6, with 8 bases fitting TRBD1. Germline V gives CDR1 GTSNPN, CDR2 SVGIG (reference sequence). V lost 8 bases, J lost 5 bases, and 11 bases stayed unmatched. This CDR3 contains 15 residues. CDR3 nucleotides: TGTGCCCAAGGACAGGGTGGTATACATAATTCACCCCTCCACTTT. Protein product: CAQGQGGIHNSPLHF. Full variable domain (outside the CDR3, taken from reference TRBV30 and TRBJ1-6): SQTIHQWPATLVQPVGSPLSLECTVEGTSNPNLYWYRQAAGRGLQLLFYSVGIGQISSEVPQNLSASRPQDRQFILSSKKLLLSDSGFYLCAQGQGGIHNSPLHFGNGTRLTVT.

V is TRBV13 and J is TRBJ1-2, with no clear D. Trimming pared 0 bases from V and 1 base from J, leaving 12 bases between. The germline V gene has CDR1 PRHDT and CDR2 FYEKMQ (reference sequence). The CDR3 runs to 16 residues. CDR3 DNA: TGTGCCAGCAGCTTAGGTCTCCAGCCCCTTAACTATGGCTACACCTTC. Amino acid sequence: CASSLGLQPLNYGYTF.

This clone is hyperexpanded (1% or more) by share. The CDR3 reads CASSLRGADGYTF. For the CDR3, the DNA is TGTGCCAGCAGTTTACGCGGAGCTGATGGCTACACCTTC. The V and J genes are TRBV28 and TRBJ1-2, with D unclear. Germline V gene lookup returns CDR1 MDHEN and CDR2 SYDVKM. Trimming pared 2 bases from V and 6 bases from J, leaving 10 bases between. The CDR3 extends over 13 amino acids.

This chain links TRBV6-1 with TRBJ2-7; D possibly corresponds to TRBD2 (7 bases). The CDR3 runs 15 residues. V was clipped by 8 bases and J by 2 bases, with 19 bases between them. Germline V gene sequence: CDR1 MNHNS, CDR2 SASEGT. The CDR3 DNA follows: TGTGCCAGCCGAGTTACGGACAGCGGGACCTACGAGCAGTACTTC. As protein: CASRVTDSGTYEQYF.

The chain uses TRBV29-1 and TRBJ2-7, with D possibly matching TRBD1 (5 bases). Trimming pared 7 bases from V and 1 base from J, leaving 17 bases between. The CDR3 loop spans 14 amino acids. From germline, CDR1 is SQVTM and CDR2 ANQGSEA. The CDR3 region has the DNA TGCAGCGCCCTCCCGCTAGGGGCTTCCTACGAGCAGTACTTC. Translated, it gives CSALPLGASYEQYF.

In its sample, this clone was seen a few times. V is TRBV6-5 and J is TRBJ1-6; 7 bases agree with TRBD1. The germline V gene has CDR1 MNHEY and CDR2 SVGAGI. This CDR3 is 13 amino acids long. After removal of 5 bases from V and 10 bases from J, the junction contained 5 bases not matched to a gene. The CDR3 DNA reads as TGTGCCAGCAGTCTCAGGGGGAGCTCACCCCTCCACTTT. It translates to CASSLRGSSPLHF.

The chain links TRBV28 to TRBJ2-4; 13 positions match TRBD2. CDR1 and CDR2 (germline): MDHEN, SYDVKM. CDR3 length equals 17 residues. The J segment lost 6 bases and the V segment lost 2 bases, leaving 7 bases of the junction unmatched. CDR3 coding DNA: TGTGCCAGCAGTTTACGCACTAGCGGGGGGGTCCTAAACATTCAGTACTTC. It codes for CASSLRTSGGVLNIQYF.

The chain has TRBV7-2 and TRBJ1-2; D is perhaps TRBD1 (5 bases). The germline gives CDR1 SGHTA, CDR2 FQGNSA. The V and J ends lost 1 base and 6 bases respectively, with 12 bases between them. CDR3 size: 14 residues. CDR3 nucleotides: TGTGCCAGCAGCTTAGGACTCCGGGGGGATGGCTACACCTTC. The encoded protein is CASSLGLRGDGYTF.

Written as DNA, the CDR3 is TGTGCCAGCAGTTTATCTAGCGGGGGCTACAATGAGCAGTTCTTC. The encoded protein is CASSLSSGGYNEQFF. J is TRBJ2-1 and V is TRBV27; 9 bases map to TRBD2. V gave up 0 bases and J gave up 3 bases; unmatched junction bases: 0. Per germline, CDR1 MNHEY and CDR2 SMNVEV (reference sequence). The CDR3 length is 15 residues.

The chain links TRBV5-1 to TRBJ2-1, with 7 positions matching TRBD2. Trimming removed 4 bases from V and 4 bases from J; junction bases left unmatched: 14. Germline assignment: CDR1 SGHRS and CDR2 YFSETQ. The CDR3 is 17 residues long. The CDR3 sequence is CASSMEPGLPKYNEQFF. The CDR3 region has the DNA TGCGCCAGCAGCATGGAGCCGGGACTACCAAAATACAATGAGCAGTTCTTC.

The chain links TRBV9 to TRBJ1-1; D unresolved. The V end was cut by 4 bases, the J end by 1 base, with 14 bases between. Germline assignment: CDR1 SGDLS and CDR2 YYNGEE. This CDR3 spans 15 amino acids. In DNA, the CDR3 is TGTGCCAGCAGCCCCACCTGGCGGACGAACACTGAAGCTTTCTTT. This translates into CASSPTWRTNTEAFF.